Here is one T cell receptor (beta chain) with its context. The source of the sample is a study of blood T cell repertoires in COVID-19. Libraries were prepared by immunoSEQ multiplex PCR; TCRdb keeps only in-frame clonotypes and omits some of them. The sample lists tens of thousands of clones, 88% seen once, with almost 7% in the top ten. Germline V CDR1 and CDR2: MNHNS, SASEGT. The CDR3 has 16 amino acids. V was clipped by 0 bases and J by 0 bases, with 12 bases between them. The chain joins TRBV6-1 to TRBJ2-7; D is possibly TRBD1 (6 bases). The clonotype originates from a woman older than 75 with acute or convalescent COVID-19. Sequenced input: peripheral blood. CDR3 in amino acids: CASSEALRGHSYEQYF. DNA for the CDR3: TGTGCCAGCAGTGAAGCGCTTCGGGGACACTCCTACGAGCAGTACTTC.